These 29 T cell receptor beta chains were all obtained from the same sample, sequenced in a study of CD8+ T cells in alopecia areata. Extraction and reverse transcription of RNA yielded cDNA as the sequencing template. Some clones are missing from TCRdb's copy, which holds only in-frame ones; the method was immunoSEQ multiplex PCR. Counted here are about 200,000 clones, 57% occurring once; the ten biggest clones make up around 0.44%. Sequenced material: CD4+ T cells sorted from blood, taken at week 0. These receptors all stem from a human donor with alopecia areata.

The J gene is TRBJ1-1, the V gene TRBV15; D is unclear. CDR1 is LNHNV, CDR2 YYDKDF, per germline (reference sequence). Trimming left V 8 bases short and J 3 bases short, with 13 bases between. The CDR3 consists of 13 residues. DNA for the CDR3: TGTGCCACCGCGCTGAGAGCGGACACTGAAGCTTTCTTT. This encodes CATALRADTEAFF.

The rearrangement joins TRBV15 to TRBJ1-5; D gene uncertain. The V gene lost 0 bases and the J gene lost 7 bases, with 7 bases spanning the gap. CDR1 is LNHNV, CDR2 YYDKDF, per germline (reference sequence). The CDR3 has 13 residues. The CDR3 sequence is CATSRDREQPQHF. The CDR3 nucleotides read TGTGCCACCAGCAGAGATCGTGAGCAGCCCCAGCATTTT.

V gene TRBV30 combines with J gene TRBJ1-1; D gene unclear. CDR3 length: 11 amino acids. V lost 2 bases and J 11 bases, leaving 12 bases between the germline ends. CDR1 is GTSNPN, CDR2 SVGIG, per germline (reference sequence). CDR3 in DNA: TGTGCCTGGAGTCACCGCCTGGTGGCTTTCTTT. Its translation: CAWSHRLVAFF.

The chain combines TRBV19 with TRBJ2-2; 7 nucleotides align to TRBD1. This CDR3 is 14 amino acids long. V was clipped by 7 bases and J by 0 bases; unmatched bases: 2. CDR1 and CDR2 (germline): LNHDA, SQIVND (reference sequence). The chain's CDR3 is CASKGQPNTGELFF. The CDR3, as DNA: TGTGCCAGTAAGGGACAGCCGAACACCGGGGAGCTGTTTTTT.

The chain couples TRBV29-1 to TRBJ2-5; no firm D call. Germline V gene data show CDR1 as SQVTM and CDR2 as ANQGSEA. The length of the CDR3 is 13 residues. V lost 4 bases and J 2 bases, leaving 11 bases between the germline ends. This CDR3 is CSVADRGQETQYF. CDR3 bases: TGCAGCGTTGCTGACCGAGGACAAGAGACCCAGTACTTC.

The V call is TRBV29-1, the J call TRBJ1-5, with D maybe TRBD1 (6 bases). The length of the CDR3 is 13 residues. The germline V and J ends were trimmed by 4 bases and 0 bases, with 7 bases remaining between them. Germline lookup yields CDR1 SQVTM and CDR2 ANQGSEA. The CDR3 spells CSVARGSNQPQHF. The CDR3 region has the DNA TGCAGCGTTGCCAGGGGTAGCAATCAGCCCCAGCATTTT.

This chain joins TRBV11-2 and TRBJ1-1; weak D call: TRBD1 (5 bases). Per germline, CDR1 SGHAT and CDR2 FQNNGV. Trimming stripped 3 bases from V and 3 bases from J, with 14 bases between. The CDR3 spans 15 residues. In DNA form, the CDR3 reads TGTGCCAGCAGCTTTATCGACAGTTCATACACTGAAGCTTTCTTT. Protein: CASSFIDSSYTEAFF.

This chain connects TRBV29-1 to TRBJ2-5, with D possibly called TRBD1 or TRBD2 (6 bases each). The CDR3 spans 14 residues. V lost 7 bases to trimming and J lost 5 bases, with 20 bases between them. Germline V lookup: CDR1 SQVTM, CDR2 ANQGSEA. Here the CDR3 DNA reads TGCAGCGGGAGGAACCGGAGGGGGTATGAGACCCAGTACTTC. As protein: CSGRNRRGYETQYF.

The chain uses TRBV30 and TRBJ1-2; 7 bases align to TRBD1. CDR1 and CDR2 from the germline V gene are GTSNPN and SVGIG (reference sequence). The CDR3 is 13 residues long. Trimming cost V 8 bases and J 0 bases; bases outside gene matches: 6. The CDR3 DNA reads TGTGCCGGCGACAGGGTTACTAACTATGGCTACACCTTC. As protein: CAGDRVTNYGYTF.

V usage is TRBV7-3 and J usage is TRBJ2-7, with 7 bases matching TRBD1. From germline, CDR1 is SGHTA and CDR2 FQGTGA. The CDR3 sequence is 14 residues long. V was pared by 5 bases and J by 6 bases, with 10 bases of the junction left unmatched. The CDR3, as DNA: TGTGCCAGCAGCGAAACAACAGGGGTGGGCGAGCAGTACTTC. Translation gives CASSETTGVGEQYF.

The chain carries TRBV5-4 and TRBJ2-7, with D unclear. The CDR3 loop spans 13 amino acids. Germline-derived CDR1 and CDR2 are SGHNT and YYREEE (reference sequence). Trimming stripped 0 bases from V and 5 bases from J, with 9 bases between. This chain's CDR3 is CASSLDSSDEQYF. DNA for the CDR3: TGTGCCAGCAGCTTGGACAGTTCGGACGAGCAGTACTTC.

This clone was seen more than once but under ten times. The CDR3 loop reads CSVGGVRALAKNIQYF. Written as DNA, the CDR3 is TGCAGCGTTGGCGGGGTGAGGGCCCTAGCCAAAAACATTCAGTACTTC. The genes are TRBV29-1 and TRBJ2-4; possibly TRBD2 for D (6 bases). Germline CDR1 reads SQVTM; CDR2 reads ANQGSEA. The CDR3 contains 16 residues. Trimming took off 4 bases at V and 0 bases at J, with 16 bases between the two ends.

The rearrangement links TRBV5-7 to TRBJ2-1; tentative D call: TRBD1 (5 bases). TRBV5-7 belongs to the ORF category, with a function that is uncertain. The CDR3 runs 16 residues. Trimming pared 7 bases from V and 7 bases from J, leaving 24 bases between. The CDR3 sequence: CASPLGRLSRANEQFF. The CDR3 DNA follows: TGTGCCAGCCCCCTGGGGCGGCTATCTCGGGCTAATGAGCAGTTCTTC.

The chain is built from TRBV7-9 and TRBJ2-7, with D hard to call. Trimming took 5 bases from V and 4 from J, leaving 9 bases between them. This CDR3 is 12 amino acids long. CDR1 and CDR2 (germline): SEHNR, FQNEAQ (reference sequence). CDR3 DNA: TGTGCCAGCAGCCCCCTCCGTTACGAGCAGTACTTC. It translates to CASSPLRYEQYF.

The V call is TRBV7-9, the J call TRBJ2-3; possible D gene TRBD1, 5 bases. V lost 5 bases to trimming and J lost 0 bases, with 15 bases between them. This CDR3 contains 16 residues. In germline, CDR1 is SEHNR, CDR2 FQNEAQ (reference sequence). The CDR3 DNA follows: TGTGCCAGCAGCCCCCCGCTTAGACAGAGCACAGATACGCAGTATTTT. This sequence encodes CASSPPLRQSTDTQYF. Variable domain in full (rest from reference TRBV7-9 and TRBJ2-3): DTGVSQNPRHKITKRGQNVTFRCDPISEHNRLYWYRQTLGQGPEFLTYFQNEAQLEKSRLLSDRFSAERPKGSFSTLEIQRTEQGDSAMYLCASSPPLRQSTDTQYFGPGTRLTVL.

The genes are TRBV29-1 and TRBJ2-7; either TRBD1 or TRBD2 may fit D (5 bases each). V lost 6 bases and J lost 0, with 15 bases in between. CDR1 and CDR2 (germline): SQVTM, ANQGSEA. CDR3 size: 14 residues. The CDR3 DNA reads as TGCAGCGTCACCGGGACCGAAAGCTCCTACGAGCAGTACTTC. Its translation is CSVTGTESSYEQYF.

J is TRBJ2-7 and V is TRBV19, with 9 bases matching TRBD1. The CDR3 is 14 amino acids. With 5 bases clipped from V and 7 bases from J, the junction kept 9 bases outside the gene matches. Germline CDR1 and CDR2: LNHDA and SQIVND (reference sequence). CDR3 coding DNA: TGTGCCAGTAGTTCCCGGACAGGGGTTAGGGAGCAGTACTTC. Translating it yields CASSSRTGVREQYF.

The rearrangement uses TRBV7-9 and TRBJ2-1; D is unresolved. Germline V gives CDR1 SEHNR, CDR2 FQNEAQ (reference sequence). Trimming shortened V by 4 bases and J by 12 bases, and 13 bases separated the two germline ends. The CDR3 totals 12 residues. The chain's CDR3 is CASSSQRRGQFF. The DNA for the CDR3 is TGTGCCAGCAGCTCCCAACGCCGTGGGCAGTTCTTC.

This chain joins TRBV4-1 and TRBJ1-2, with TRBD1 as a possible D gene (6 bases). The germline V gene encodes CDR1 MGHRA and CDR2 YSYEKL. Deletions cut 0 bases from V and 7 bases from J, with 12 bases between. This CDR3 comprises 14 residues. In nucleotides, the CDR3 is TGCGCCAGCAGCCAAGATTGGGGGGCGGTTGGCTACACCTTC. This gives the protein CASSQDWGAVGYTF.

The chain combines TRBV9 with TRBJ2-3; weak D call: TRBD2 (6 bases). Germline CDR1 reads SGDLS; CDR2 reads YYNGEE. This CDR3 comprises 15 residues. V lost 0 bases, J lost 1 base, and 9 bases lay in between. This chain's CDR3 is CASSVGPSGTDTQYF. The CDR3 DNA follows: TGTGCCAGCAGCGTAGGTCCTAGCGGCACAGATACGCAGTATTTT.

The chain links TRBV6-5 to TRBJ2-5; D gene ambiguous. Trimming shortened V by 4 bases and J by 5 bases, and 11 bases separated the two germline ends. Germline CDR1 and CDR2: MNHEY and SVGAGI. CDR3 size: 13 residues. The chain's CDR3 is CASSSTGLETQYF. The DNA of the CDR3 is TGTGCCAGCAGTTCGACTGGGCTGGAGACCCAGTACTTC.

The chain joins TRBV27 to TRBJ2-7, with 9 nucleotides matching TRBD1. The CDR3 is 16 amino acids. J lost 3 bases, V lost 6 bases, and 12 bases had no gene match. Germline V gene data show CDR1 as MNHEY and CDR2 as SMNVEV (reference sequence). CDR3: CASSPVPGTGNYEQYF. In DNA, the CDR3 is TGTGCCAGCAGCCCTGTCCCCGGGACAGGGAACTACGAGCAGTACTTC.

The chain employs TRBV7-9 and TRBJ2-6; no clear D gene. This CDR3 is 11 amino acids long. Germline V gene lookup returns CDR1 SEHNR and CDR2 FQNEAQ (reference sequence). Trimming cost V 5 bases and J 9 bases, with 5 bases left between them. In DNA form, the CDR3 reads TGTGCCAGCAGCCCCGACAACGTCCTGACTTTC. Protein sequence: CASSPDNVLTF.

The CDR3 sequence is CASSLVAPSSYEQYF. The CDR3 DNA follows: TGTGCCAGCAGCTTAGTGGCCCCAAGCTCCTACGAGCAGTACTTC. This chain joins TRBV7-6 and TRBJ2-7; D is uncertain. This CDR3 has 15 amino acids. Germline assignment: CDR1 SGHVS and CDR2 FNYEAQ. Trimming left V 1 base short and J 0 bases short, with 10 bases between.

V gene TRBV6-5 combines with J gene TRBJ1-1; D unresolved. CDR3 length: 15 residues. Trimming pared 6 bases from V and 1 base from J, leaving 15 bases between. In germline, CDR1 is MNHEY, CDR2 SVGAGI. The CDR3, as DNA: TGTGCCAGCAGCCCAGCCGGGAAAAGGAACACTGAAGCTTTCTTT. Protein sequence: CASSPAGKRNTEAFF.

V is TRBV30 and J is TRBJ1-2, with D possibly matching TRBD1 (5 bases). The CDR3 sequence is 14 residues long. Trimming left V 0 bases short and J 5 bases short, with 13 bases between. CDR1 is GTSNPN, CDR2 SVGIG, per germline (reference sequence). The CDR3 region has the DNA TGTGCCTGGAGTGTACCGGGGGTTGGGTATGGCTACACCTTC. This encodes CAWSVPGVGYGYTF.

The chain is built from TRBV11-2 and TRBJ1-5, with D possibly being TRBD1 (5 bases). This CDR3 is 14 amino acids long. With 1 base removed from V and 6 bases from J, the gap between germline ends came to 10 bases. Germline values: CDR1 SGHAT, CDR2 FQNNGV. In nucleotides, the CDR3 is TGTGCCAGCAGCTTAGGAAGGGGTAGTCAGCCCCAGCATTTT. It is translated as CASSLGRGSQPQHF.

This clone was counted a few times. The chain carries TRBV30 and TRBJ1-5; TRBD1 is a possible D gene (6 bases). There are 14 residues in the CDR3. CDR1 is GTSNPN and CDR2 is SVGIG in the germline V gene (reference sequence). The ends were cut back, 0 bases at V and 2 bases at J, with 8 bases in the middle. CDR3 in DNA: TGTGCCTGGAGTGTACGACAGGGCAATCAGCCCCAGCATTTT. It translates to CAWSVRQGNQPQHF. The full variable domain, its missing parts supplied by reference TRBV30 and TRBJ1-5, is SQTIHQWPATLVQPVGSPLSLECTVEGTSNPNLYWYRQAAGRGLQLLFYSVGIGQISSEVPQNLSASRPQDRQFILSSKKLLLSDSGFYLCAWSVRQGNQPQHFGDGTRLSIL.

This chain's CDR3 is CASSKPGQSADEQYF. Here the CDR3 DNA reads TGTGCCAGCAGCAAACCCGGACAATCCGCCGACGAGCAGTACTTC. The chain carries TRBV7-3 and TRBJ2-7; TRBD1 is a possible D gene (5 bases). This CDR3 spans 15 amino acids. Germline assignment: CDR1 SGHTA and CDR2 FQGTGA. V was clipped by 5 bases and J by 5 bases, with 19 bases between them.